This TCR beta chain was observed in a study of T cell repertoires in cytomegalovirus infection. MiXCR, run by TCRdb on the reads, gives a single entry per CDR3 protein. The data contain around 490,000 distinct CDR3 sequences, around a quarter of them singletons. This clonotype showed up just a few times. This CDR3 spans 14 amino acids. The germline CDR1 and CDR2 sequences are KGHSH and LQKENI. Trimming shortened V by 2 bases and J by 1 base, and 5 bases separated the two germline ends. Input material: PBMCs. The J gene is TRBJ2-2, the V gene TRBV18; D remains unclear. This receptor was obtained from a human donor in good health (CMV status not recorded). Some clones in this sample may be carry-over from other donors' samples. The CDR3 region is CASSPAWNTGELFF. The CDR3 nucleotides read TGTGCCAGCTCACCAGCCTGGAACACCGGGGAGCTGTTTTTT.